This entry describes one TCR beta chain. This record comes from a study of T-cell reconstitution after alpha-beta-depleted transplantation in children. For TCRbeta, the library was prepared with unique molecular identifiers. TCRdb reprocessed the PCR reads via MiXCR and lists one record per CDR3 protein. The sample records about a million distinct CDR3 sequences, under 30% being singletons. V was clipped by 5 bases and J by 5 bases; unmatched bases: 10. CDR1 is SGHTA, CDR2 FQGNSA, per germline. CDR3 length equals 16 residues. The V gene is TRBV7-2, the J gene TRBJ2-3, with 10 bases aligning to TRBD2. The specimen comprised PBMCs, mostly from graft donor cells, sampled 360 days after TCRalphabeta/CD19-depleted stem cell transplant. The clonotype was recovered from a boy under two years old who had a stem cell transplant for SCID, so the T cells may come from the graft donor. Here the CDR3 DNA reads TGTGCCAGCAGCCCAAATAGCGGGGGGAAGGTAGATACGCAGTATTTT. Translating it yields CASSPNSGGKVDTQYF.